This TCR beta chain emerged from a study of blood T cell repertoires in COVID-19. CDR1 and CDR2 from the germline V gene are GTSNPN and SVGIG (reference sequence). V lost 1 base and J 8 bases, leaving 17 bases between the germline ends. CDR3 length: 14 amino acids. Data came from immunoSEQ multiplex PCR; TCRdb stores just in-frame clones and leaves some out. The data show 170,000 or so clones, more than 85% seen once. The specimen sequenced was peripheral blood. The chain employs TRBV30 and TRBJ1-2; a weak D match, TRBD1 (6 bases). The receptor comes from a man aged 45-65 years with acute or convalescent COVID-19. The CDR3 loop reads CAWSAQGGEGGYTF. For the CDR3, the DNA is TGTGCCTGGAGTGCACAGGGTGGTGAGGGGGGCTACACCTTC.